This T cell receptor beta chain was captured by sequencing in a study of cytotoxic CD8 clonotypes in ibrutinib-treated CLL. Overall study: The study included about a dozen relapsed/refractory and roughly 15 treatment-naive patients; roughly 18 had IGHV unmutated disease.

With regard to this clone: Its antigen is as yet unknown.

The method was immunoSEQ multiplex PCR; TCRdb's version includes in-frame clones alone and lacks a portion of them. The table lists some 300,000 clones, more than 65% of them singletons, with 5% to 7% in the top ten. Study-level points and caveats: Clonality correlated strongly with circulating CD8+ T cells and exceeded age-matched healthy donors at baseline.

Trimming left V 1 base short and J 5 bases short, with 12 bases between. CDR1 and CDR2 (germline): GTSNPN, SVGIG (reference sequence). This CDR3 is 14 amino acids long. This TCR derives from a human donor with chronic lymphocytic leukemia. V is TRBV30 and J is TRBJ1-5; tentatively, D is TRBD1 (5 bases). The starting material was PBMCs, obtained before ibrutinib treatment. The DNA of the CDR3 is TGTGCCTGGAGTGCCGGGGCCACCCATCAGCCCCAGCATTTT. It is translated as CAWSAGATHQPQHF.